Sequencing of this T cell receptor (beta chain) was carried out in a study of cytomegalovirus exposure and HLA in healthy donors. The overall study: Early on, a data release was issued that held roughly 84 million unique TCRs from HLA-typed donors.

The germline gives CDR1 SGHTS, CDR2 YDEGEE. The CDR3 contains 15 residues. Trimming took 4 bases from V and 2 from J, leaving 15 bases between them. This clone was seen a handful of times. Vbeta (60) and Jbeta (13) primers were used in the PCR. TCRdb's table, derived via immunoSEQ multiplex PCR, lists solely in-frame clones and lacks some. The table has 150,000 to 200,000 clones, around 84% seen once. The chain has TRBV5-8 and TRBJ1-2; unclear D gene. The clonotype was recovered from a woman in her fifties or sixties in good health and CMV-seropositive. The sequenced material came from PBMCs. For the CDR3, the DNA is TGTGCCAGCAGCCAAGATTCAGGCATAAACTATGGCTACACCTTC. Translation gives CASSQDSGINYGYTF.